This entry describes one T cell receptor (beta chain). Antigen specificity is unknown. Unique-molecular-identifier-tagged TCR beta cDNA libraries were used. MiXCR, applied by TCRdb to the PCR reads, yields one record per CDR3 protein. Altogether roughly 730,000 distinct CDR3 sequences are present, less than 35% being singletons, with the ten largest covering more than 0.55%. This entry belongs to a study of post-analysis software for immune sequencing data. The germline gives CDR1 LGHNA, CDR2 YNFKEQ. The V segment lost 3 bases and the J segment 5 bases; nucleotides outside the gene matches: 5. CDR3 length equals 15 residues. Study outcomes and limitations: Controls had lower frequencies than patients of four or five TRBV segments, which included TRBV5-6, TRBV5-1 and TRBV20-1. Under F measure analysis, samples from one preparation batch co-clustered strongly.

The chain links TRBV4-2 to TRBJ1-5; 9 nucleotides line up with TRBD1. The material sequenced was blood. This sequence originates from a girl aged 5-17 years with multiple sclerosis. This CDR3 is CASSQGTGKDQPQHF. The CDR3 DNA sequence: TGTGCCAGCAGCCAGGGGACAGGGAAAGATCAGCCCCAGCATTTT.